This TCR beta chain came from a study of T cells in Graves' hyperthyroidism and ophthalmopathy. This clonotype was seen a few times. An end of the junction does not agree with germline; a read error may underlie this. What was amplified from RNA transcripts were TCR beta CDR3 regions. The TCR CDR3 was amplified in a first-round RT-PCR using the HTBI primer set. TCRdb independently ran MiXCR on the multiplex PCR reads; one entry per CDR3 protein. The sample includes 700,000 to 850,000 distinct CDR3 sequences, around 40% of them seen just once. Germline assignment: CDR1 WSHSY and CDR2 SAAADI. This CDR3 is built from 16 residues. Participants, patients aged 18 to 65, had newly diagnosed hyperthyroidism with a duration under 2 months. Pregnant or lactating patients were excluded, as were those with uncontrolled infection or other autoimmune disease.

Sequencing input: blood. The chain couples TRBV10-2 to TRBJ1-1, with TRBD1 as a possible D gene (5 bases). The sequence derives from a woman aged 40 to 50 with Graves' hyperthyroidism. The CDR3 reads CASSDQGATWNTEAFF. The CDR3 bases are TGTGCCAGCAGCGACCAGGGCGCTACATGGAACACTGAAGCTTTCTTT.